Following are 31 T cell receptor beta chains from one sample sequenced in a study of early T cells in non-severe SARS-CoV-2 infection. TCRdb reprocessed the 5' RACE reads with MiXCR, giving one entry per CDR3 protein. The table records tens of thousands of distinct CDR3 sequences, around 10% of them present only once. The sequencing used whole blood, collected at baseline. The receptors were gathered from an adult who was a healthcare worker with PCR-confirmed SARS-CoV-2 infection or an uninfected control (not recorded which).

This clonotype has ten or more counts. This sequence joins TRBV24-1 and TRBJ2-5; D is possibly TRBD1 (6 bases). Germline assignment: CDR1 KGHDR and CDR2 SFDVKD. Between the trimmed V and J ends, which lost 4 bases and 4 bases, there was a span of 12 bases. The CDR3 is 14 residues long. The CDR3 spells CATSDRGEVETQYF. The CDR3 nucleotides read TGTGCCACCAGTGACAGGGGCGAAGTAGAGACCCAGTACTTC.

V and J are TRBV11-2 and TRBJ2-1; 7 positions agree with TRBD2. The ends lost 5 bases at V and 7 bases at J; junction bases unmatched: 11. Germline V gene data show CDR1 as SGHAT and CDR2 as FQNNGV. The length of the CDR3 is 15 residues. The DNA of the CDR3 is TGTGCCAGCAGCCAGTCCCTAGCGGTGGGGAATGAGCAGTTCTTC. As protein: CASSQSLAVGNEQFF.

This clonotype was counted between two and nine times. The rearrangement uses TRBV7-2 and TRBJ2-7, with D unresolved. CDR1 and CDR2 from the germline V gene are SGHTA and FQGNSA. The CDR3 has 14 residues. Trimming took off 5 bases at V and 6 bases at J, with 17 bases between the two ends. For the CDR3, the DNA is TGTGCCAGCAGCCCCACCCCAGGTCTCTTCGAGCAGTACTTC. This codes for CASSPTPGLFEQYF.

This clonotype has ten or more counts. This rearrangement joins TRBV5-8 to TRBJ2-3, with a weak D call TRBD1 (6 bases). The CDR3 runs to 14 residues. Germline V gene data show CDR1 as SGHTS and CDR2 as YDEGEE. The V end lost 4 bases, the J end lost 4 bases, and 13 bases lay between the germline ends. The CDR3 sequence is CASSQTTGSDTQYF. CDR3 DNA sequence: TGTGCCAGCAGCCAAACAACAGGGTCAGATACGCAGTATTTT.

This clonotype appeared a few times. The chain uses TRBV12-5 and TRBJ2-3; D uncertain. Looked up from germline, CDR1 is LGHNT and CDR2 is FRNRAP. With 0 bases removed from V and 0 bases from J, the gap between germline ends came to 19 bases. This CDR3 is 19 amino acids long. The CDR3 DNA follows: TGTGCTAGTGGTTTGGTGCCACTCCTGGAGCAATTTAGCACAGATACGCAGTATTTT. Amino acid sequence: CASGLVPLLEQFSTDTQYF. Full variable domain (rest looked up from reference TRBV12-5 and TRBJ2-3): DARVTQTPRHKVTEMGQEVTMRCQPILGHNTVFWYRQTMMQGLELLAYFRNRAPLDDSGMPKDRFSAEMPDATLATLKIQPSEPRDSAVYFCASGLVPLLEQFSTDTQYFGPGTRLTVL.

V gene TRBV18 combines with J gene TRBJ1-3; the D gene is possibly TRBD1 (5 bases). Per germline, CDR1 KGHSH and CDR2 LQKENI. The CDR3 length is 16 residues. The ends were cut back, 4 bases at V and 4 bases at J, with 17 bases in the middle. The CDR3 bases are TGTGCCAGCTCACTGAGGGAAACCAGGGTCGGAAACACCATATATTTT. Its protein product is CASSLRETRVGNTIYF. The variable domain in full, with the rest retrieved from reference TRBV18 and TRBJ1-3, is NAGVMQNPRHLVRRRGQEARLRCSPMKGHSHVYWYRQLPEEGLKFMVYLQKENIIDESGMPKERFSAEFPKEGPSILRIQQVVRGDSAAYFCASSLRETRVGNTIYFGEGSWLTVV.

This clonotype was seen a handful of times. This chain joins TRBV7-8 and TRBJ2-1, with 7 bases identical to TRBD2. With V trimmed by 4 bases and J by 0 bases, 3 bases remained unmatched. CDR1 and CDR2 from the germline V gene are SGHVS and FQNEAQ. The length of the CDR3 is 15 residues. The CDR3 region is CASSSGRSSYNEQFF. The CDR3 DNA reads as TGTGCCAGCAGCTCCGGGAGGAGCTCCTACAATGAGCAGTTCTTC.

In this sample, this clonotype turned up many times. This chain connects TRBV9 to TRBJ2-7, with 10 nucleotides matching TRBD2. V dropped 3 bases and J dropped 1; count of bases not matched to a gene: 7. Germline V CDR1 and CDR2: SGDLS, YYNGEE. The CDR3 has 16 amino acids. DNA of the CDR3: TGTGCCAGCAGCGAAGGACTAGCGGACGGTTCCTACGAGCAGTACTTC. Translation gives CASSEGLADGSYEQYF.

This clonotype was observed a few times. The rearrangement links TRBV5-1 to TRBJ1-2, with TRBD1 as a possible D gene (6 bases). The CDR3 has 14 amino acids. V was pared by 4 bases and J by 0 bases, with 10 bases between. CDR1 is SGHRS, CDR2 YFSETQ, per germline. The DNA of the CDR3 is TGCGCCAGCAGCCTAGGGGGGACTAACTATGGCTACACCTTC. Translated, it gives CASSLGGTNYGYTF.

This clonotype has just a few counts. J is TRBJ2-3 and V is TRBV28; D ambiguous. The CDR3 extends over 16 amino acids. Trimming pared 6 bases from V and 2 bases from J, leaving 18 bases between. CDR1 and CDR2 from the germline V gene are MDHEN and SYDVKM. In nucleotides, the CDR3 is TGTGCCAGCAGCTCGACGGCGGTTGAGCCCACAGATACGCAGTATTTT. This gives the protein CASSSTAVEPTDTQYF.

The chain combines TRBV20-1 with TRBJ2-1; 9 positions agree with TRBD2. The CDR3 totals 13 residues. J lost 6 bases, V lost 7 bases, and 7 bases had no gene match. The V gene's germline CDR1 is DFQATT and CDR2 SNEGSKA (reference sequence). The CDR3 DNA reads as TGCAGTGTTCGGCGGGAGGGGGGCAATGAGCAGTTCTTC. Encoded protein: CSVRREGGNEQFF.

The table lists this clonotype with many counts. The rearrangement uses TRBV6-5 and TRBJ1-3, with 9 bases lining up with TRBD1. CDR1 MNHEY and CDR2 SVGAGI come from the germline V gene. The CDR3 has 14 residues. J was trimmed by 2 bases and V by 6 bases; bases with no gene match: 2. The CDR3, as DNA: TGTGCCAGCAGCAGGGACAGGGCTGGAAACACCATATATTTT. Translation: CASSRDRAGNTIYF.

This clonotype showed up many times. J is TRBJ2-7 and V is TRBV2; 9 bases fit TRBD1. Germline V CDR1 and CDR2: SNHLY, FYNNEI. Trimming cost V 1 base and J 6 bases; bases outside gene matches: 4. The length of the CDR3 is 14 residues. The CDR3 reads CASSEGEGQGEQYF. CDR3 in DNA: TGTGCCAGCAGTGAAGGGGAGGGACAGGGCGAGCAGTACTTC.

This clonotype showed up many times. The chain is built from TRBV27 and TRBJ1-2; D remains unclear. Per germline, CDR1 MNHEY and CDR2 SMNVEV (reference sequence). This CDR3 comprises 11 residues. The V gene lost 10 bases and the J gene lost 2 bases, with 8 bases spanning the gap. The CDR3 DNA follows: TGTGCCACTTCAGACAACTATGGCTACACCTTC. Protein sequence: CATSDNYGYTF.

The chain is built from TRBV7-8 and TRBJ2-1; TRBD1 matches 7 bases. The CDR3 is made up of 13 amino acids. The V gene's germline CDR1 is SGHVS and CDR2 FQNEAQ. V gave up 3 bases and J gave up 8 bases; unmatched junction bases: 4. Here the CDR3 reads CASSFRGLDEQFF. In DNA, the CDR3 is TGTGCCAGCAGCTTTAGGGGGCTGGATGAGCAGTTCTTC.

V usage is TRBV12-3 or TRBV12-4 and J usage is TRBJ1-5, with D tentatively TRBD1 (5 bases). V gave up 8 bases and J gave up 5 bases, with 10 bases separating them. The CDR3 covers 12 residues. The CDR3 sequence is CASGAAYQPQHF. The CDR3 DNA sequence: TGTGCCAGCGGGGCGGCTTATCAGCCCCAGCATTTT.

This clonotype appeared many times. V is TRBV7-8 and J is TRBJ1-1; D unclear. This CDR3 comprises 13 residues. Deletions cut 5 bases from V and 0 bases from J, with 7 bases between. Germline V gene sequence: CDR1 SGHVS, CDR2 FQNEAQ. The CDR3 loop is CASSPLVNTEAFF. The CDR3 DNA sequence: TGTGCCAGCAGCCCTTTAGTGAACACTGAAGCTTTCTTT.

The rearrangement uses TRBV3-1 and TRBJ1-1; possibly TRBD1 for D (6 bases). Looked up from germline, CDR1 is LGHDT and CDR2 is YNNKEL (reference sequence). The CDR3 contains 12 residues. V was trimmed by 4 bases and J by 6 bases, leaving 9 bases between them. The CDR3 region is CASSPNRAEAFF. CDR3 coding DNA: TGTGCCAGCAGCCCAAACAGGGCTGAAGCTTTCTTT.

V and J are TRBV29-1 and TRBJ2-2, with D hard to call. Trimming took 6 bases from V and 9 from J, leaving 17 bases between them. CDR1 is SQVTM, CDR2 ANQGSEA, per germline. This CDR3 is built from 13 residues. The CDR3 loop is CSVAQNLHRELFF. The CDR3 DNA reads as TGCAGCGTCGCCCAGAATCTACACCGGGAGCTGTTTTTT.

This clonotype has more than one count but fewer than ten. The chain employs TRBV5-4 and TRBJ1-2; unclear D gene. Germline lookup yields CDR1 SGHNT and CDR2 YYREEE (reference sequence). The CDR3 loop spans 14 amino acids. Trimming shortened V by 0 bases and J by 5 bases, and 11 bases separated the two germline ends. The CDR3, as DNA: TGTGCCAGCAGCTTGGTGTCCTACGAATATGGCTACACCTTC. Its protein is CASSLVSYEYGYTF.

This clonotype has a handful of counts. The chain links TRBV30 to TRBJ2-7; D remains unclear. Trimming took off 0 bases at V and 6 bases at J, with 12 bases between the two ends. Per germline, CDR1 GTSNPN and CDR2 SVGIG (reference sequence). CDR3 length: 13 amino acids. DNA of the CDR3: TGTGCCTGGAGTGTCATGGCTTGGGCCGAGCAGTACTTC. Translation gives CAWSVMAWAEQYF. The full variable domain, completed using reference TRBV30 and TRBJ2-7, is SQTIHQWPATLVQPVGSPLSLECTVEGTSNPNLYWYRQAAGRGLQLLFYSVGIGQISSEVPQNLSASRPQDRQFILSSKKLLLSDSGFYLCAWSVMAWAEQYFGPGTRLTVT.

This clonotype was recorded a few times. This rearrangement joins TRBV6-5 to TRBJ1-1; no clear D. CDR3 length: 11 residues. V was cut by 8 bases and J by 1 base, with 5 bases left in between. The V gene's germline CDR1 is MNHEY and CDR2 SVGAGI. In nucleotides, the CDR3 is TGTGCCAGCGTAAGGAACACTGAAGCTTTCTTT. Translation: CASVRNTEAFF.

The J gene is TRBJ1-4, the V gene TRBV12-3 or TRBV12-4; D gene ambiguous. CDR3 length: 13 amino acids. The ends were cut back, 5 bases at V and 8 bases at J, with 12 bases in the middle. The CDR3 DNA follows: TGTGCCAGCAGTCAAAGACAAACCGAAAAACTGTTTTTT. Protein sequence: CASSQRQTEKLFF.

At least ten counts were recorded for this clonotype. The CDR3 sequence: CASSTAGAPVAFF. The CDR3 coding sequence is TGCGCCAGCAGCACTGCAGGGGCCCCGGTAGCTTTCTTT. This chain connects TRBV5-1 to TRBJ1-1, with D maybe TRBD1 (6 bases). CDR1 and CDR2 (germline): SGHRS, YFSETQ. The germline V and J ends were trimmed by 4 bases and 10 bases, with 17 bases remaining between them. The CDR3 is 13 residues long.

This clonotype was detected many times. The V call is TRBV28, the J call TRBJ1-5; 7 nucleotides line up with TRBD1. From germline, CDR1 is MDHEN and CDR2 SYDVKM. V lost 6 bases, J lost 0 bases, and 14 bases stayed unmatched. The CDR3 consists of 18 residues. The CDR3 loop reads CASRLRRDSLYSNQPQHF. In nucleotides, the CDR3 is TGTGCCAGCAGGCTCCGCCGGGACAGCCTTTATAGCAATCAGCCCCAGCATTTT.

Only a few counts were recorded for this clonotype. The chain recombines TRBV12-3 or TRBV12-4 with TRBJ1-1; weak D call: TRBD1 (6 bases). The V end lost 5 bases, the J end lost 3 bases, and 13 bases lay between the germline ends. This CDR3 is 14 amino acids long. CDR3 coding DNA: TGTGCCAGCAGTGGACGACAGGCTCACACTGAAGCTTTCTTT. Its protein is CASSGRQAHTEAFF.

DNA of the CDR3: TGCAGTGCAAGGACAGGGGGCGTTTACGAGCAGTACTTC. Its protein product is CSARTGGVYEQYF. The chain couples TRBV20-1 to TRBJ2-7; TRBD1 aligns across 11 bases. The CDR3 is 13 residues long. Germline CDR1 is DFQATT and CDR2 is SNEGSKA (reference sequence). V gave up 6 bases and J gave up 4 bases; unmatched junction bases: 5.

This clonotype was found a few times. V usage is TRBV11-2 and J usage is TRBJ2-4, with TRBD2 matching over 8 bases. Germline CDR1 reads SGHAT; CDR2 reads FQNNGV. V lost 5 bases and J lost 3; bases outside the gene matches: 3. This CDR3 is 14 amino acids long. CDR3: CASSPSGYKNIQYF. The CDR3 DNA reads TGTGCCAGCAGCCCTAGCGGGTACAAAAACATTCAGTACTTC.

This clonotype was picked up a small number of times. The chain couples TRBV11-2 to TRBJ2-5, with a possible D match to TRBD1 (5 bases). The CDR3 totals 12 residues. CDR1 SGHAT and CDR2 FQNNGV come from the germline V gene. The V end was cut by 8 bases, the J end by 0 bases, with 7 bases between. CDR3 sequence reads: CASGRDQETQYF. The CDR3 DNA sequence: TGTGCCAGCGGCAGGGACCAAGAGACCCAGTACTTC.

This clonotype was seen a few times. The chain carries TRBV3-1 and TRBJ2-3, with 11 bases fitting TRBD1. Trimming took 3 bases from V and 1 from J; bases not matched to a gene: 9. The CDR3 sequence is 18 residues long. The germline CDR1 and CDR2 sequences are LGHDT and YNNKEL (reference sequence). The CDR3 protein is CASSQSGTGGPRTDTQYF. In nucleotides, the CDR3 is TGTGCCAGCAGCCAGTCCGGGACAGGGGGTCCCCGCACAGATACGCAGTATTTT.

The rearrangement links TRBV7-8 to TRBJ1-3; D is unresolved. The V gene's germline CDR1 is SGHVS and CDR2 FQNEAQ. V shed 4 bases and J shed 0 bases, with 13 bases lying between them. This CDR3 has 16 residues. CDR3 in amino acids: CASSSMVTFSGNTIYF. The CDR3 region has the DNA TGTGCCAGCAGCTCGATGGTAACCTTCTCTGGAAACACCATATATTTT.